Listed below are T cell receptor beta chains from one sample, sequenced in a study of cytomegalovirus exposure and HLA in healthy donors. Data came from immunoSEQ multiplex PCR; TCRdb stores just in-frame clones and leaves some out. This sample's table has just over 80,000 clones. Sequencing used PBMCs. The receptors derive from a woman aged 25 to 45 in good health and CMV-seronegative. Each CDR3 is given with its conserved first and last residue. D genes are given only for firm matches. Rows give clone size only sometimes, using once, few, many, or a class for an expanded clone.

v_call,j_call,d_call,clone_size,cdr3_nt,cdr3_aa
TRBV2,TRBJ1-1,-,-,TGTGCCAGCAGTATAAAGGGGACTGAAGCTTTCTTT,CASSIKGTEAFF
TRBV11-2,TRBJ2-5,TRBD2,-,TGTGCCAGCAGCTTAGAGTTGGCTAGCGGGGGCGGGCGGTACCAAGAGACCCAGTACTTC,CASSLELASGGGRYQETQYF
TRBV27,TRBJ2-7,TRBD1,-,TGTGCCAGCAGTTTATCGCAGGGGGCTTACGAGCAGTACTTC,CASSLSQGAYEQYF
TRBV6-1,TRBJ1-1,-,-,TGTGCCAGCACGGCAGGGCTTATGGACACTGAAGCTTTCTTT,CASTAGLMDTEAFF
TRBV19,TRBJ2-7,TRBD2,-,TGTGCCAGTAGTATGGGGGCCCTAGCGGGCGACGCCTACGAGCAGTACTTC,CASSMGALAGDAYEQYF
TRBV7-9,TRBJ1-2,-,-,TGTGCCAGCAGCGGGAGGGCAGATGGCTACACCTTC,CASSGRADGYTF
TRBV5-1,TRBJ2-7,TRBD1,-,TGCGCCAGCAGCTTTGGCGGGACAGGGTCGTACGAGCAGTACTTC,CASSFGGTGSYEQYF
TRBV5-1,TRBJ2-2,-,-,TGCGCCAGCAGCCTTACAGGGTTGGACACCGGGGAGCTGTTTTTT,CASSLTGLDTGELFF
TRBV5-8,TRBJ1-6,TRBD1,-,TGTGCCAGCAGCTCAGGGACAGGGTCGAGGAATTCACCCCTCCACTTT,CASSSGTGSRNSPLHF
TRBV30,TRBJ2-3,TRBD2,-,TGTGCCTGGATCCCGACTAGCGGGTACACAGATACGCAGTATTTT,CAWIPTSGYTDTQYF
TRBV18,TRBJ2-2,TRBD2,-,TGTGCCAGCTCACCACCGCCGGGGGAGCGGGAAAACACCGGGGAGCTGTTTTTT,CASSPPPGERENTGELFF
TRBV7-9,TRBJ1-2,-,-,TGTGCCAGCAGCTTCGGGGGGGCGCGTATCTATGGCTACACCTTC,CASSFGGARIYGYTF
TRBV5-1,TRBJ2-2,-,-,TGCGCCAGCAGCTTGGGACACGAATCCAACACCGGGGAGCTGTTTTTT,CASSLGHESNTGELFF
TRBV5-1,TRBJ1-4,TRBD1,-,TGCGCCAGCAGCATGACAGGGACTAATGAAAAACTGTTTTTT,CASSMTGTNEKLFF
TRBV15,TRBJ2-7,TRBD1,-,TGTGCCACCAGCAGAGATAAAGGGTTTGCAGGGGGCAAAGAGCAGTACTTC,CATSRDKGFAGGKEQYF
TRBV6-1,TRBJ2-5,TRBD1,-,TGTGCCAGTTCACAGGGGTTCCAAGAGACCCAGTACTTC,CASSQGFQETQYF
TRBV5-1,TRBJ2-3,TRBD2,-,TGCGCCAGCAGCGGGGGACTAGCGGGGGACACAGATACGCAGTATTTT,CASSGGLAGDTDTQYF
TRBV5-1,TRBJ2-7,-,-,TGCGCCAGCAGCTACGGGACTCTCTACGAGCAGTACTTC,CASSYGTLYEQYF
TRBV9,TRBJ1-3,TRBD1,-,TGTGCCAGTGGACAGGGAGTATCTGGAAACACCATATATTTT,CASGQGVSGNTIYF
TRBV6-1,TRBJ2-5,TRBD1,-,TGTGCCAGCAACGACAGGGGGACCCAGTACTTC,CASNDRGTQYF
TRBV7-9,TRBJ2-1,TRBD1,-,TGTGCCAGCAGCTTTGCAGGGGGTGGGGACAATGAGCAGTTCTTC,CASSFAGGGDNEQFF
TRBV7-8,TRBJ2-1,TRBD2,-,TGTGCCAGCAGCAATTCCGGGACTAGCGGAGGAAGCTCCTACAATGAGCAGTTCTTC,CASSNSGTSGGSSYNEQFF
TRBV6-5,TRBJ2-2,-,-,TGTGCCAGCAGTTTATGGAGGGACACCGGGGAGCTGTTTTTT,CASSLWRDTGELFF
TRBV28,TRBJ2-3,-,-,TGTGCCAGCAGTTTCCGTAGCGCTGGGGGGGATACGCAGTATTTT,CASSFRSAGGDTQYF
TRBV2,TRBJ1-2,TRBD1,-,TGTGCCAGCAGAGGGGGGACAGGTCGAGGCTACACCTTC,CASRGGTGRGYTF
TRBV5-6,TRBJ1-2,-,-,TGTGCCAGCAGCTCGTATCAGGGTTTTTATGACTATGGCTACACCTTC,CASSSYQGFYDYGYTF
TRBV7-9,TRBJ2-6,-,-,TGTGCCAGCAGCTCTTCTGGGGCCAACGTCCTGACTTTC,CASSSSGANVLTF
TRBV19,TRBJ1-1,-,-,TGTGCCAGTAGTCTTAGGGGTCTTGGCACTGAAGCTTTCTTT,CASSLRGLGTEAFF
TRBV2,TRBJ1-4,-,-,TGTGCCAGCAGTGTAAAACTAACTGAGGGAAAACTGTTTTTT,CASSVKLTEGKLFF
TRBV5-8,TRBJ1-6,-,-,TGTGCCAGCAGCTATACGCGGGGTTCACCCCTCCACTTT,CASSYTRGSPLHF
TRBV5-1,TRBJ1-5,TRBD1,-,TGCGCCAGCAGCTTAGACAGGGCCGGCGGTCAGCCCCAGCATTTT,CASSLDRAGGQPQHF
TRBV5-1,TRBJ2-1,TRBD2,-,TGCGCCAGCAGACTAGCGGGGGTTAACAATGAGCAGTTCTTC,CASRLAGVNNEQFF
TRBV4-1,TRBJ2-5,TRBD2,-,TGCGCCAGCAGCCAAGTAACGGGAGGGGTAGAGACCCAGTACTTC,CASSQVTGGVETQYF
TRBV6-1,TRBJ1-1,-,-,TGTGCCAGCAGGAAGACGGGGGGGAACACTGAAGCTTTCTTT,CASRKTGGNTEAFF
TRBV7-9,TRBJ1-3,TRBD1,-,TGTGCCAGCACGGGGACAGGGAAGTCTGGAAACACCATATATTTT,CASTGTGKSGNTIYF
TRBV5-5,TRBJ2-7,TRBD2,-,TGTGCCAGCAGCTTGGGAGTGACTAGCGGGACCCTTAACTACGAGCAGTACTTC,CASSLGVTSGTLNYEQYF
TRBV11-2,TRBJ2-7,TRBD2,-,TGTGCCAGCAGCTTACTAGCGGGAGGCCTTGACGAGCAGTACTTC,CASSLLAGGLDEQYF
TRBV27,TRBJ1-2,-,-,TGTGCCAGCAGTTTATCCAGCAGGGCTGCTGGCTACACCTTC,CASSLSSRAAGYTF
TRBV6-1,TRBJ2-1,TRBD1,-,TGTGCCAGCAGTGAAGTAGGACAGGGTAAAAATGAGCAGTTCTTC,CASSEVGQGKNEQFF
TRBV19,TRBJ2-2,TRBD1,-,TGTGCCAGTAGAGGGGCACAGGGGGCTTCCACCGGGGAGCTGTTTTTT,CASRGAQGASTGELFF
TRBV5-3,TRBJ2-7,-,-,TGTGCCAGAAGCCTACCCTTGGACTTCTTCTCCTACGAGCAGTACTTC,CARSLPLDFFSYEQYF
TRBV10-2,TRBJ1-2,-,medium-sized,TGCGCCAGCAGTGAATGGGCCACGACAGGCGCTGGCTACACCTTC,CASSEWATTGAGYTF
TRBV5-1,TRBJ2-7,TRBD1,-,TGCGCCAGCAGCTATTGGGGACAGGGCGCGCAACGTCGCTACGAGCAGTACTTC,CASSYWGQGAQRRYEQYF
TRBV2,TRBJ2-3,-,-,TGTGCCAGCAGCAAGGACAGTCCCCCCACAGATACGCAGTATTTT,CASSKDSPPTDTQYF
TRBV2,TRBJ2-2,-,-,TGTGCCAGCAGTGAACTAGAGGTGAACACCGGGGAGCTGTTTTTT,CASSELEVNTGELFF
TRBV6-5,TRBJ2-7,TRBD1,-,TGTGCCAGCAGTCCTCCGGGACAGATCTACGAGCAGTACTTC,CASSPPGQIYEQYF
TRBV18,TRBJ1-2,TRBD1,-,TGTGCCAGCTCAATTGACCCGGGACAGGAAAACTATGGCTACACCTTC,CASSIDPGQENYGYTF
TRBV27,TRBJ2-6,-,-,TGTGCCAGCAGTTCGGGCGACAGCTCTGGGGCCAACGTCCTGACTTTC,CASSSGDSSGANVLTF
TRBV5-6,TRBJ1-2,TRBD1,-,TGTGCCAGCAGCTTGGGTTCAACAGGGGGCCGCTATGGCTACACCTTC,CASSLGSTGGRYGYTF
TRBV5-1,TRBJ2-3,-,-,TGCGCCAGCAGCCCCCGGGGGGATACGCAGTATTTT,CASSPRGDTQYF
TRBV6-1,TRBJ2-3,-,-,TGTGCCAGCAGTCGAGGGACTAGCACAGATACGCAGTATTTT,CASSRGTSTDTQYF
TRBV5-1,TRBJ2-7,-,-,TGCGCCAGCAGCTTGGGAGGTGCGAGCTCCTACGAGCAGTACTTC,CASSLGGASSYEQYF
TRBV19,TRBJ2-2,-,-,TGTGCCAGTAGTATAGGCGGCGGAGGGACCGGGGAGCTGTTTTTT,CASSIGGGGTGELFF